Below, 28 T cell receptor beta chains from the same sample are listed, as sequenced in a study of identical twins. MiXCR, run by TCRdb on the 5' RACE reads, gives a single entry per CDR3 protein. The sample has about 200,000 distinct CDR3 sequences, 10% to 13% seen once. The sample comprised memory T cells sorted from blood. These TCRs come from a man aged 50 to 60 in good health.

The chain employs TRBV2 and TRBJ1-5; tentatively, D is TRBD1 (6 bases). Per germline, CDR1 SNHLY and CDR2 FYNNEI. V lost 7 bases and J 4 bases, leaving 11 bases between the germline ends. The CDR3 is 13 residues long. The CDR3 DNA sequence: TGTGCCAGCAAAAATACAGGGAATCAGCCCCAGCATTTT. As protein: CASKNTGNQPQHF.

This clonotype occurred many times. V usage is TRBV29-1 and J usage is TRBJ2-2, with unresolved D. V was trimmed by 3 bases and J by 4 bases, leaving 18 bases between them. Germline V gives CDR1 SQVTM, CDR2 ANQGSEA. The CDR3 totals 16 residues. The CDR3 nucleotides are TGCAGCGTTGAGGCTGGGTCGCGTAGTCTCACCGGGGAGCTGTTTTTT. The encoded protein is CSVEAGSRSLTGELFF.

This clonotype came up a few times. This chain connects TRBV6-1 to TRBJ2-3; D gene unclear. The CDR3 length is 15 residues. Germline CDR1 reads MNHNS; CDR2 reads SASEGT. V dropped 8 bases and J dropped 2 bases, with 17 bases sitting between them. CDR3 bases: TGTGCCAGCCGTCCCCGGGCAGGAATCACAGATACGCAGTATTTT. Encoded protein: CASRPRAGITDTQYF.

This clonotype has a count of ten or more. This sequence joins TRBV5-1 and TRBJ1-2; D not resolved. Germline V gives CDR1 SGHRS, CDR2 YFSETQ. V lost 0 bases and J 2 bases, leaving 8 bases between the germline ends. The CDR3 loop spans 14 amino acids. The CDR3 DNA is TGCGCCAGCAGCTTGGAACCCGGGAACTATGGCTACACCTTC. Translation: CASSLEPGNYGYTF.

This clonotype was detected a few times. In DNA form, the CDR3 reads TGTGCCAGCAGCTTTGCAGGGACAGGGGCCTCTGGCTACACCTTC. This encodes CASSFAGTGASGYTF. V gene TRBV7-2 combines with J gene TRBJ1-2, with 10 bases that match TRBD1. From germline, CDR1 is SGHTA and CDR2 FQGNSA. V lost 3 bases, J lost 7 bases, and 8 bases stayed unmatched. This CDR3 contains 15 residues.

The sample holds many counts of this clonotype. The chain is built from TRBV27 and TRBJ2-1; the match to TRBD1 covers 9 bases. The CDR3 is 16 amino acids. V lost 5 bases, J lost 10 bases, and 15 bases stayed unmatched. CDR1 and CDR2 (germline): MNHEY, SMNVEV (reference sequence). The CDR3 coding sequence is TGTGCCAGCAGTACCCTTTCCGGGACAGGGTCTCAGGAGCAGTTCTTC. As protein: CASSTLSGTGSQEQFF.

The sample holds many counts of this clonotype. The rearrangement joins TRBV12-3 or TRBV12-4 to TRBJ2-3, with 13 nucleotides matching TRBD2. The CDR3 spans 15 residues. The V segment lost 5 bases and the J segment 10 bases; nucleotides outside the gene matches: 9. The CDR3, as DNA: TGTGCCAGCAGTCAAACTAGCGGGAGGGCCGGGGCGCAGTATTTT. It yields the protein CASSQTSGRAGAQYF.

CDR3 sequence (DNA): TGTGCCAGCAGTAAAGGGGGAGGACTAGCGGGTCTCAATGAGCAGTTCTTC. Translated: CASSKGGGLAGLNEQFF. The rearrangement links TRBV6-1 to TRBJ2-1, with 11 bases identical to TRBD2. This CDR3 has 17 amino acids. The germline V gene has CDR1 MNHNS and CDR2 SASEGT. V was pared by 5 bases and J by 6 bases, with 12 bases of the junction left unmatched.

This clonotype appeared many times. V usage is TRBV13 and J usage is TRBJ2-7; no clear D gene. V was trimmed by 0 bases and J by 0 bases, leaving 15 bases between them. Germline assignment: CDR1 PRHDT and CDR2 FYEKMQ (reference sequence). The CDR3 totals 17 residues. DNA of the CDR3: TGTGCCAGCAGCTTAGGCCTGTCCGTCCGGAGCTCCTACGAGCAGTACTTC. Translated, it gives CASSLGLSVRSSYEQYF.

This chain links TRBV4-1 with TRBJ1-3, with 9 bases lining up with TRBD1. The V gene's germline CDR1 is MGHRA and CDR2 YSYEKL. This CDR3 has 16 residues. Germline trimming cut 3 bases from V and 0 bases from J; bases unmatched to any gene: 3. In DNA, the CDR3 is TGCGCCAGCAGCCAGGCGGGACAGGGCTCTGGAAACACCATATATTTT. It yields the protein CASSQAGQGSGNTIYF.

This clonotype was recorded at least ten times. The rearrangement links TRBV20-1 to TRBJ2-1, with TRBD2 matching over 10 bases. V was clipped by 2 bases and J by 2 bases; unmatched bases: 6. This CDR3 is 16 amino acids long. The germline CDR1 and CDR2 sequences are DFQATT and SNEGSKA (reference sequence). CDR3 sequence reads: CSARYLAGEAYNEQFF. The CDR3 region has the DNA TGCAGTGCTAGATATCTAGCGGGGGAAGCCTACAATGAGCAGTTCTTC.

This clonotype was found many times. The J gene is TRBJ2-6, the V gene TRBV7-2; 7 bases map to TRBD1. Germline V lookup: CDR1 SGHTA, CDR2 FQGNSA. Unmatched junction bases numbered 1, after V lost 5 bases and J lost 0 bases. The CDR3 loop spans 15 amino acids. CDR3 sequence (DNA): TGTGCCAGCAGCCCAGGGGGCTCTGGGGCCAACGTCCTGACTTTC. This translates into CASSPGGSGANVLTF. The full variable domain, with the rest looked up from reference TRBV7-2 and TRBJ2-6, is GAGVSQSPSNKVTEKGKDVELRCDPISGHTALYWYRQSLGQGLEFLIYFQGNSAPDKSGLPSDRFSAERTGGSVSTLTIQRTQQEDSAVYLCASSPGGSGANVLTFGAGSRLTVL.

The chain has TRBV6-1 and TRBJ2-1; no clear D. CDR1 and CDR2 (germline): MNHNS, SASEGT. V was shortened by 2 bases and J by 0 bases, with 8 bases between the two germline ends. This CDR3 is built from 15 residues. The CDR3 protein is CASSEHQSSYNEQFF. The CDR3, as DNA: TGTGCCAGCAGTGAACACCAGAGCTCCTACAATGAGCAGTTCTTC.

This clonotype has ten or more counts. The chain joins TRBV29-1 to TRBJ2-7, with a weak D call TRBD1 (6 bases). The length of the CDR3 is 15 residues. V lost 7 bases to trimming and J lost 2 bases, with 21 bases between them. Germline V gene lookup returns CDR1 SQVTM and CDR2 ANQGSEA. The CDR3 coding sequence is TGCAGCGGATTAACCTGGCAGGGGACAACCTACGAGCAGTACTTC. Its protein product is CSGLTWQGTTYEQYF.

This clonotype was seen at least ten times. This CDR3 is CSARTSGLSYNEQFF. The CDR3 DNA follows: TGCAGTGCCCGGACTAGCGGCCTCTCCTACAATGAGCAGTTCTTC. The V gene is TRBV20-1, the J gene TRBJ2-1, with TRBD2 identical over 10 bases. Looked up from germline, CDR1 is DFQATT and CDR2 is SNEGSKA (reference sequence). Losses at the gene ends were 6 bases for V and 0 bases for J; bases not matched to a gene: 5. The CDR3 is 15 amino acids.

The chain links TRBV11-1 to TRBJ2-2; TRBD2 matches 9 bases. V shed 8 bases and J 7 bases; nucleotides not matched to a gene: 8. The CDR3 totals 14 residues. Germline values: CDR1 SGHAT, CDR2 FQDESV (reference sequence). In nucleotides, the CDR3 is TGTGCCAGCGCCCGGCGGGAGGGCCACGGGGAGCTGTTTTTT. This encodes CASARREGHGELFF.

J is TRBJ2-7 and V is TRBV2; 7 positions agree with TRBD1. The V and J ends lost 5 bases and 0 bases, in that order; junction bases with no gene match: 7. This CDR3 has 15 amino acids. Germline V CDR1 and CDR2: SNHLY, FYNNEI. CDR3 bases: TGTGCCAGCAGTCCCGACAGGGCAAGCTCCTACGAGCAGTACTTC. Its translation: CASSPDRASSYEQYF.

This clonotype has a count of ten or more. The chain uses TRBV7-8 and TRBJ2-7, with D unresolved. The CDR3 has 12 residues. V was shortened by 1 base and J by 6 bases, with 7 bases between the two germline ends. The germline gives CDR1 SGHVS, CDR2 FQNEAQ. DNA of the CDR3: TGTGCCAGCAGCTTAGGGCATAGCGAGCAGTACTTC. It specifies CASSLGHSEQYF.

V usage is TRBV7-2 and J usage is TRBJ2-7, with D uncertain. The germline V and J ends were trimmed by 5 bases and 7 bases, with 12 bases remaining between them. Germline V CDR1 and CDR2: SGHTA, FQGNSA. The CDR3 sequence is 12 residues long. Written as DNA, the CDR3 is TGTGCCAGCAGCCGCCCGGGCTGGGAGCAGTACTTC. Its translation is CASSRPGWEQYF. Drawing the rest from reference TRBV7-2 and TRBJ2-7, the complete variable domain is GAGVSQSPSNKVTEKGKDVELRCDPISGHTALYWYRQSLGQGLEFLIYFQGNSAPDKSGLPSDRFSAERTGGSVSTLTIQRTQQEDSAVYLCASSRPGWEQYFGPGTRLTVT.

This clonotype was detected a few times. Germline and junction disagree at one end, which may indicate a read error. The gene calls are TRBV20-1 and TRBJ2-7, with a tentative D call TRBD2 (6 bases). The germline V gene encodes CDR1 DFQATT and CDR2 SNEGSKA (reference sequence). This CDR3 region has 14 residues. For the CDR3, the DNA is TGCAGTGCTAGAGCCGGGACTGGCTCCTACGAGCAGTACTTT. This codes for CSARAGTGSYEQYF.

This clonotype was counted ten times or more. V and J are TRBV4-1 and TRBJ2-7; 7 nucleotides align to TRBD1. J gave up 0 bases and V 6 bases, and 8 bases lay outside the gene matches. Per the germline V gene, CDR1 is MGHRA and CDR2 is YSYEKL. The CDR3 covers 15 residues. CDR3 nucleotide sequence: TGCGCCAGCAGGCCCCACCGACAGGGCTCCTACGAGCAGTACTTC. Translating it yields CASRPHRQGSYEQYF.

This clonotype was recorded at least ten times. J is TRBJ1-1 and V is TRBV20-1; the D is unclear. Germline V gene sequence: CDR1 DFQATT, CDR2 SNEGSKA (reference sequence). The CDR3 runs 14 residues. Trimming took 0 bases from V and 1 from J, leaving 9 bases between them. The chain's CDR3 is CSARDWGSNTEAFF. CDR3 coding DNA: TGCAGTGCTAGAGATTGGGGTTCGAACACTGAAGCTTTCTTT.

This clonotype has a count of ten or more. The J gene is TRBJ2-6, the V gene TRBV6-2 or TRBV6-3; no firm D call. With 5 bases removed from V and 4 bases from J, the gap between germline ends came to 6 bases. Germline loops: CDR1 MNHEY, CDR2 SVGEGT. The CDR3 consists of 13 residues. DNA of the CDR3: TGTGCCAGCAGTACGACAGGGGCCAACGTCCTGACTTTC. This sequence encodes CASSTTGANVLTF.

This clonotype has at least ten counts. This sequence joins TRBV7-2 and TRBJ1-1; no clear D. The CDR3 length is 13 residues. Germline CDR1 is SGHTA and CDR2 is FQGNSA. Trimming stripped 4 bases from V and 10 bases from J, with 16 bases between. In DNA, the CDR3 is TGTGCCAGCAGCTCTCAGATCTCAAGTCGAGCTTTCTTT. It specifies CASSSQISSRAFF.

The chain is built from TRBV24-1 and TRBJ2-2; D is undetermined. There are 14 residues in the CDR3. The germline gives CDR1 KGHDR, CDR2 SFDVKD. V gave up 5 bases and J gave up 5 bases, with 11 bases separating them. In nucleotides, the CDR3 is TGTGCCACCAGTGGCCGCCCTAGGACCGGGGAGCTGTTTTTT. The encoded protein is CATSGRPRTGELFF.

There are many counts of this clonotype. CDR3 in DNA: TGCAGTGCTAGAGAGGGGACTTTACAAGAGACCCAGTACTTC. Translated: CSAREGTLQETQYF. The chain links TRBV20-1 to TRBJ2-5, with D perhaps matching TRBD2 (6 bases). The CDR3 is made up of 14 amino acids. V lost 0 bases and J lost 2, with 10 bases in between. From germline, CDR1 is DFQATT and CDR2 SNEGSKA (reference sequence).

This CDR3 reads CASRDSGGAPYEQYF. The CDR3 DNA reads TGTGCCAGCAGGGATAGCGGGGGGGCCCCTTACGAGCAGTACTTC. The V call is TRBV6-1, the J call TRBJ2-7; 11 bases line up with TRBD2. V shed 6 bases and J 4 bases; nucleotides not matched to a gene: 8. The CDR3 is 15 residues long. The germline CDR1 and CDR2 sequences are MNHNS and SASEGT.

This clonotype was counted many times. This sequence joins TRBV6-5 and TRBJ2-3, with 10 bases identical to TRBD2. The J segment lost 0 bases and the V segment lost 6 bases, leaving 3 bases of the junction unmatched. CDR1 and CDR2 from the germline V gene are MNHEY and SVGAGI. The CDR3 sequence is 15 residues long. The CDR3 protein is CASSLAGGSTDTQYF. The CDR3 region has the DNA TGTGCCAGCAGCTTAGCGGGAGGCAGCACAGATACGCAGTATTTT.